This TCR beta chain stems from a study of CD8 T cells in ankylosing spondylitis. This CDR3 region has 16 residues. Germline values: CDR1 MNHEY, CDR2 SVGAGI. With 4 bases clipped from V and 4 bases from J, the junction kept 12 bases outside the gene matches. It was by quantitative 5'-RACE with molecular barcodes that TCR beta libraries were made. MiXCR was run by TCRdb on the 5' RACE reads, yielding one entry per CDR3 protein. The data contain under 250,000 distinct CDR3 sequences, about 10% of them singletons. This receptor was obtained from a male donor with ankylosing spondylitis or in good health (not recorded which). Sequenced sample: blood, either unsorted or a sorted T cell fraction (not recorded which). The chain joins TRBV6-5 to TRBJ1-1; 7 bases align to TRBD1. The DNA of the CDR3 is TGTGCCAGCAGTTCCCGGCGAGCAGGGGGGATCACTGAAGCTTTCTTT. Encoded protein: CASSSRRAGGITEAFF.